The 18 T cell receptor beta chains below were found in one sample sequenced in a study of blood T cell repertoires in COVID-19. Assay: immunoSEQ multiplex PCR; the TCRdb copy retains only in-frame clones and omits some. This sample has about 210,000 clones, with roughly 82% found just once. Sequencing was performed on peripheral blood. These TCRs come from a man aged 40-50 years who had recovered from COVID-19.

The chain recombines TRBV5-5 with TRBJ2-5; 7 positions match TRBD2. Losses at the gene ends were 4 bases for V and 4 bases for J; bases not matched to a gene: 10. The CDR3 loop spans 15 amino acids. The germline CDR1 and CDR2 sequences are SGHKS and YYEKEE (reference sequence). The CDR3 loop reads CASSPGGGRGETQYF. The CDR3 nucleotides read TGTGCCAGCAGCCCCGGTGGGGGGAGGGGAGAGACCCAGTACTTC.

This clone was counted a single time. The rearrangement uses TRBV10-3 and TRBJ2-1, with D possibly being TRBD1 (5 bases). Germline-derived CDR1 and CDR2 are ENHRY and SYGVKD. The CDR3 length is 13 residues. V lost 0 bases and J 5 bases, leaving 5 bases between the germline ends. CDR3 region: CAISESTDNEQFF. DNA of the CDR3: TGTGCCATCAGTGAGTCGACAGACAATGAGCAGTTCTTC.

CDR3 sequence: CASSSSDRQYSPLHF. CDR3 DNA: TGTGCCAGCAGTTCCTCGGACAGACAGTATTCACCCCTCCACTTT. The chain employs TRBV6-5 and TRBJ1-6; maybe TRBD1 (6 bases). CDR3 length: 15 amino acids. Deletions cut 4 bases from V and 8 bases from J, with 15 bases between. CDR1 and CDR2 (germline): MNHEY, SVGAGI.

The chain links TRBV11-3 to TRBJ1-1; D gene ambiguous. Looked up from germline, CDR1 is SGHNT and CDR2 is YENEEA. The CDR3 has 13 amino acids. V was clipped by 1 base and J by 2 bases, with 5 bases between them. The CDR3 loop reads CASSLVFNTEAFF. The CDR3 nucleotides are TGTGCCAGCAGCTTAGTCTTTAACACTGAAGCTTTCTTT.

This chain connects TRBV9 to TRBJ1-6; 7 bases are shared with TRBD1. Germline V CDR1 and CDR2: SGDLS, YYNGEE. The CDR3 runs 14 residues. With V trimmed by 0 bases and J by 10 bases, 4 bases remained unmatched. The CDR3 reads CASSVDQGGSPLHF. The CDR3 nucleotides read TGTGCCAGCAGCGTAGACCAGGGGGGCTCACCCCTCCACTTT.

The J gene is TRBJ2-7, the V gene TRBV30; 8 bases line up with TRBD2. The CDR3 contains 15 residues. Germline V gives CDR1 GTSNPN, CDR2 SVGIG (reference sequence). The V segment lost 2 bases and the J segment 0 bases; nucleotides outside the gene matches: 6. Written as DNA, the CDR3 is TGTGCCTGGAGTTGGTTAGCGGGGAGCTCCTACGAGCAGTACTTC. Translation: CAWSWLAGSSYEQYF.

This sequence joins TRBV4-1 and TRBJ1-5, with TRBD1 matching over 8 bases. This CDR3 has 18 amino acids. V shed 0 bases and J 3 bases; nucleotides not matched to a gene: 10. Germline V gene data show CDR1 as MGHRA and CDR2 as YSYEKL. The CDR3 loop is CASSQDRAGGRNNQPQHF. CDR3 nucleotide sequence: TGCGCCAGCAGCCAAGATAGGGCAGGGGGCAGGAACAATCAGCCCCAGCATTTT.

The chain carries TRBV9 and TRBJ2-1, with D tentatively TRBD2 (5 bases). The CDR3 consists of 13 residues. V was shortened by 2 bases and J by 9 bases, with 12 bases between the two germline ends. Germline V gene lookup returns CDR1 SGDLS and CDR2 YYNGEE. CDR3 residues: CASSVSLGSEQFF. In DNA, the CDR3 is TGTGCCAGCAGCGTCTCCTTGGGGAGTGAGCAGTTCTTC.

V gene TRBV5-1 combines with J gene TRBJ2-5; the D gene is possibly TRBD2 (6 bases). Per germline, CDR1 SGHRS and CDR2 YFSETQ. Trimming pared 3 bases from V and 0 bases from J, leaving 15 bases between. This CDR3 has 16 residues. The CDR3, as DNA: TGCGCCAGCAGCTCCACCCCGCGACTAGACCAAGAGACCCAGTACTTC. The encoded protein is CASSSTPRLDQETQYF. The variable domain in full, with the rest retrieved from reference TRBV5-1 and TRBJ2-5, is KAGVTQTPRYLIKTRGQQVTLSCSPISGHRSVSWYQQTPGQGLQFLFEYFSETQRNKGNFPGRFSGRQFSNSRSEMNVSTLELGDSALYLCASSSTPRLDQETQYFGPGTRLLVL.

This chain connects TRBV7-9 to TRBJ1-5, with D unclear. V lost 3 bases, J lost 2 bases, and 11 bases lay in between. The CDR3 consists of 15 residues. Germline lookup yields CDR1 SEHNR and CDR2 FQNEAQ (reference sequence). In nucleotides, the CDR3 is TGTGCCAGCAGCTTCGGGGAGATCGGCAATCAGCCCCAGCATTTT. This gives the protein CASSFGEIGNQPQHF.

The genes are TRBV5-1 and TRBJ2-2; 9 bases match TRBD2. CDR1 is SGHRS and CDR2 is YFSETQ in the germline V gene. The V gene end was trimmed by 3 bases and the J gene end by 9 bases; junction bases not matched to a gene: 12. This CDR3 has 16 residues. CDR3 region: CASSYPPGTSKRELFF. For the CDR3, the DNA is TGCGCCAGCAGCTACCCCCCCGGGACTAGCAAGCGGGAGCTGTTTTTT.

The chain employs TRBV12-5 and TRBJ1-2, with a tentative D call TRBD1 (5 bases). The V and J ends lost 5 bases and 0 bases respectively, with 13 bases between them. The CDR3 contains 15 residues. Germline lookup yields CDR1 LGHNT and CDR2 FRNRAP. In nucleotides, the CDR3 is TGTGCTAGTGGTGGACAATTCCGGGCTAACTATGGCTACACCTTC. Protein product: CASGGQFRANYGYTF.

The genes are TRBV30 and TRBJ2-5; TRBD2 matches at 15 bases. The germline CDR1 and CDR2 sequences are GTSNPN and SVGIG (reference sequence). The CDR3 covers 17 residues. Unmatched junction bases numbered 9, after V lost 1 base and J lost 6 bases. CDR3: CAWSGRTSGRAAKTQYF. DNA of the CDR3: TGTGCCTGGAGTGGAAGGACTAGCGGGAGGGCCGCGAAGACCCAGTACTTC.

This rearrangement joins TRBV30 to TRBJ1-1; unclear D gene. The V gene's germline CDR1 is GTSNPN and CDR2 SVGIG (reference sequence). The CDR3 contains 14 residues. V gave up 4 bases and J gave up 4 bases, with 16 bases separating them. Here the CDR3 reads CAWNRGLQSTEAFF. The CDR3 coding sequence is TGTGCCTGGAACCGGGGTCTCCAAAGCACTGAAGCTTTCTTT.

This chain uses TRBV5-4 with TRBJ2-7, with TRBD1 identical over 8 bases. Trimming cost V 4 bases and J 1 base; bases outside gene matches: 4. The germline V gene has CDR1 SGHNT and CDR2 YYREEE (reference sequence). CDR3 size: 14 residues. The CDR3 loop is CASSDRGTSYEQYF. DNA of the CDR3: TGTGCCAGCAGCGACAGGGGTACGTCCTACGAGCAGTACTTC.

This clone was detected once. V and J are TRBV27 and TRBJ2-1; the match to TRBD1 covers 11 bases. CDR1 MNHEY and CDR2 SMNVEV come from the germline V gene (reference sequence). This CDR3 contains 14 residues. The ends lost 3 bases at V and 8 bases at J; junction bases unmatched: 3. CDR3 sequence reads: CASSFRTGGDEQFF. Here the CDR3 DNA reads TGTGCCAGCAGTTTCAGGACAGGGGGCGATGAGCAGTTCTTC.

The chain has TRBV20-1 and TRBJ2-4; D is unclear. Germline loops: CDR1 DFQATT, CDR2 SNEGSKA (reference sequence). Trimming took 3 bases from V and 0 from J, leaving 6 bases between them. The CDR3 contains 13 residues. The CDR3 DNA is TGCAGTGCTAGTGAACTAGCCAAAAACATTCAGTACTTC. Encoded protein: CSASELAKNIQYF.

The rearrangement joins TRBV7-9 to TRBJ2-3; 8 bases line up with TRBD1. This CDR3 is built from 16 residues. Germline V lookup: CDR1 SEHNR, CDR2 FQNEAQ (reference sequence). J was trimmed by 1 base and V by 6 bases; bases with no gene match: 9. CDR3 DNA: TGTGCCAGCAGACCGACAATGGACAGGGGCACAGATACGCAGTATTTT. Translation gives CASRPTMDRGTDTQYF.